These 16 T cell receptor beta chains came from one sample sequenced in a study of early T cells in non-severe SARS-CoV-2 infection. TCRdb reprocessed the 5' RACE reads via MiXCR and lists one record per CDR3 protein. This table holds more than 40,000 distinct CDR3 sequences, about 4% found once. Material for sequencing was whole blood. These receptors all come from an adult who was a healthcare worker with PCR-confirmed SARS-CoV-2 infection or an uninfected control (not recorded which).

This clonotype was detected many times. This sequence joins TRBV20-1 and TRBJ2-3, with D tentatively TRBD2 (6 bases). CDR1 and CDR2 (germline): DFQATT, SNEGSKA (reference sequence). The CDR3 consists of 13 residues. Deletions cut 5 bases from V and 2 bases from J, with 11 bases between. CDR3 DNA sequence: TGCAGTGCTGTCGGGACTTCCACAGATACGCAGTATTTT. Its protein is CSAVGTSTDTQYF.

This clonotype was detected many times. This sequence joins TRBV7-2 and TRBJ2-7; maybe TRBD2 (6 bases). V lost 4 bases and J lost 2, with 12 bases in between. From germline, CDR1 is SGHTA and CDR2 FQGNSA. The CDR3 totals 14 residues. CDR3 sequence reads: CASSSPWGAYEQYF. CDR3 coding DNA: TGTGCCAGCAGCTCCCCCTGGGGGGCCTACGAGCAGTACTTC. Supplemented by reference TRBV7-2 and TRBJ2-7, the full variable domain reads GAGVSQSPSNKVTEKGKDVELRCDPISGHTALYWYRQSLGQGLEFLIYFQGNSAPDKSGLPSDRFSAERTGGSVSTLTIQRTQQEDSAVYLCASSSPWGAYEQYFGPGTRLTVT.

This clonotype was picked up a small number of times. This may be a read error: a much more frequent sequence differs by one nucleotide. The V call is TRBV6-5, the J call TRBJ1-4; D not certain. The CDR3 extends over 13 amino acids. V lost 4 bases, J lost 10 bases, and 13 bases lay in between. Germline V gene data show CDR1 as MNHEY and CDR2 as SVGAGI. CDR3 DNA: TGTGCCAGCAGTTTGGTGGTTGATGGAAAACTGTTTTTT. Translating it yields CASSLVVDGKLFF.

This clonotype occurred many times. The chain recombines TRBV7-3 with TRBJ2-1, with TRBD2 matching over 11 bases. The ends lost 0 bases at V and 6 bases at J; junction bases unmatched: 1. The CDR3 has 15 residues. Germline lookup yields CDR1 SGHTA and CDR2 FQGTGA. This CDR3 is CASSLTSGRVNEQFF. For the CDR3, the DNA is TGTGCCAGCAGCTTAACTAGCGGGAGGGTCAATGAGCAGTTCTTC.

Ten or more counts support this clonotype. This chain uses TRBV25-1 with TRBJ1-5, with D possibly being TRBD1 (6 bases). The CDR3 length is 14 residues. Germline V lookup: CDR1 MGHDK, CDR2 SYGVNS. V lost 10 bases and J 0 bases, leaving 13 bases between the germline ends. CDR3 in amino acids: CATAGTYSNQPQHF. In DNA form, the CDR3 reads TGTGCCACCGCCGGGACATATAGCAATCAGCCCCAGCATTTT. Variable domain in full (rest from reference TRBV25-1 and TRBJ1-5): EADIYQTPRYLVIGTGKKITLECSQTMGHDKMYWYQQDPGMELHLIHYSYGVNSTEKGDLSSESTVSRIRTEHFPLTLESARPSHTSQYLCATAGTYSNQPQHFGDGTRLSIL.

This clonotype was counted a few times. The V and J genes are TRBV4-1 and TRBJ1-3; D is undetermined. Trimming took 4 bases from V and 1 from J, leaving 5 bases between them. The CDR3 contains 13 residues. Germline V CDR1 and CDR2: MGHRA, YSYEKL. The CDR3 loop reads CASSRVSGNTIYF. CDR3 nucleotide sequence: TGCGCCAGCAGCCGGGTTTCTGGAAACACCATATATTTT.

This clonotype appeared many times. This sequence joins TRBV7-9 and TRBJ2-7; D unclear. Germline CDR1 reads SEHNR; CDR2 reads FQNEAQ (reference sequence). The V end lost 3 bases, the J end lost 0 bases, and 9 bases lay between the germline ends. CDR3 length equals 14 residues. The CDR3 nucleotides read TGTGCCAGCAGCTTTGGCGATCTCTCCTACGAGCAGTACTTC. Its protein is CASSFGDLSYEQYF.

This clonotype came up many times. The chain employs TRBV19 and TRBJ2-2; 11 nucleotides agree with TRBD2. Germline values: CDR1 LNHDA, CDR2 SQIVND (reference sequence). CDR3 length equals 16 residues. The junction had 8 bases not matched to a gene; V was cut back by 6 bases and J by 5 bases. This CDR3 reads CASSPMGTSGTGELFF. The CDR3 nucleotides are TGTGCCAGTAGCCCCATGGGGACTAGCGGAACCGGGGAGCTGTTTTTT. The variable domain in full, with the rest retrieved from reference TRBV19 and TRBJ2-2, is DGGITQSPKYLFRKEGQNVTLSCEQNLNHDAMYWYRQDPGQGLRLIYYSQIVNDFQKGDIAEGYSVSREKKESFPLTVTSAQKNPTAFYLCASSPMGTSGTGELFFGEGSRLTVL.

This clonotype has a count of ten or more. V usage is TRBV5-6 and J usage is TRBJ1-6, with 10 bases lining up with TRBD1. The CDR3 has 17 residues. CDR1 SGHDT and CDR2 YYEEEE come from the germline V gene. V was pared by 0 bases and J by 7 bases, with 7 bases of the junction left unmatched. CDR3 DNA: TGTGCCAGCAGCTTGGAGGGGACAGGGGTAGGAAATTCACCCCTCCACTTT. Its protein is CASSLEGTGVGNSPLHF. The full variable domain, with the rest looked up from reference TRBV5-6 and TRBJ1-6, is DAGVTQSPTHLIKTRGQQVTLRCSPKSGHDTVSWYQQALGQGPQFIFQYYEEEERQRGNFPDRFSGHQFPNYSSELNVNALLLGDSALYLCASSLEGTGVGNSPLHFGNGTRLTVT.

This clonotype came up many times. The CDR3 sequence is CASSFATGLNTEAFF. In DNA form, the CDR3 reads TGTGCCAGCAGCTTTGCGACAGGGTTGAACACTGAAGCTTTCTTT. The chain combines TRBV7-8 with TRBJ1-1, with 7 positions matching TRBD1. The CDR3 extends over 15 amino acids. V lost 3 bases, J lost 0 bases, and 4 bases stayed unmatched. Germline values: CDR1 SGHVS, CDR2 FQNEAQ.

This clonotype was recorded a few times. This chain links TRBV29-1 with TRBJ2-7; D uncertain. CDR1 SQVTM and CDR2 ANQGSEA come from the germline V gene. This CDR3 contains 11 residues. Trimming took off 3 bases at V and 1 base at J, with 4 bases between the two ends. CDR3 in DNA: TGCAGCGTTGAGCGGTCCTACGAGCAGTACTTC. It yields the protein CSVERSYEQYF.

This clonotype was observed many times. The chain employs TRBV10-3 and TRBJ2-5, with D hard to call. This CDR3 has 12 residues. Trimming left V 0 bases short and J 7 bases short, with 6 bases between. Germline CDR1 is ENHRY and CDR2 is SYGVKD. The CDR3 protein is CAISESSGTQYF. CDR3 in DNA: TGTGCCATCAGTGAGTCGTCCGGGACCCAGTACTTC.

This clonotype has ten or more counts. The chain carries TRBV10-3 and TRBJ1-1; possible D gene TRBD1, 6 bases. The germline CDR1 and CDR2 sequences are ENHRY and SYGVKD. Trimming took off 6 bases at V and 7 bases at J, with 9 bases between the two ends. The CDR3 spans 11 residues. The CDR3 DNA sequence: TGTGCCATCAGGACGGACAGTGAAGCTTTCTTT. It translates to CAIRTDSEAFF.

This clonotype was counted ten times or more. The rearrangement uses TRBV9 and TRBJ1-5; no reliable D call. The V gene lost 0 bases and the J gene lost 5 bases, with 3 bases spanning the gap. Germline assignment: CDR1 SGDLS and CDR2 YYNGEE. This CDR3 region has 12 residues. The CDR3 coding sequence is TGTGCCAGCAGCGTAGGAGATCAGCCCCAGCATTTT. The encoded protein is CASSVGDQPQHF.

Many counts were recorded for this clonotype. The CDR3 bases are TGTGCCAGCAGCTGGGCTAGCGGGGGGTCCAGGGAGACCCAGTACTTC. Encoded protein: CASSWASGGSRETQYF. The rearrangement joins TRBV11-1 to TRBJ2-5; 11 bases are a match to TRBD2. V shed 4 bases, J shed 5 bases, and the junction held 9 bases outside the gene matches. This CDR3 is 16 amino acids long. CDR1 is SGHAT, CDR2 FQDESV, per germline (reference sequence).

This clonotype has just a few counts. V usage is TRBV29-1 and J usage is TRBJ2-1; tentatively, D is TRBD1 (6 bases). Per germline, CDR1 SQVTM and CDR2 ANQGSEA. The V gene lost 7 bases and the J gene lost 2 bases, with 15 bases spanning the gap. CDR3 length: 14 residues. The CDR3 protein is CSAVGGPTYNEQFF. DNA for the CDR3: TGCAGCGCCGTTGGGGGCCCTACCTACAATGAGCAGTTCTTC.